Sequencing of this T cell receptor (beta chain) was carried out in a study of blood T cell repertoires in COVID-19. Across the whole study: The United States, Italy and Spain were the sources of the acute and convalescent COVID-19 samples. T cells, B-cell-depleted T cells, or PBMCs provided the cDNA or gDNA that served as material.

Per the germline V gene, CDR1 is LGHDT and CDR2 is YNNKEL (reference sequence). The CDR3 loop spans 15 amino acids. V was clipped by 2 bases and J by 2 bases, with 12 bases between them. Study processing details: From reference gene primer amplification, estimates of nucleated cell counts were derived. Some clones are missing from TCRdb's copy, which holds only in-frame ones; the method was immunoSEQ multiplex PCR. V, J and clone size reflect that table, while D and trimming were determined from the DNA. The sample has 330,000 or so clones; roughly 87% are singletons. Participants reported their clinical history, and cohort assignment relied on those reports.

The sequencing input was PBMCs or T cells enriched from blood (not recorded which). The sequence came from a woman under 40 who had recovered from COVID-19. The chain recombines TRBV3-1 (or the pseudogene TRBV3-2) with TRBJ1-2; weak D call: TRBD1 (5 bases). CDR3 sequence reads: CASSQYGGENYGYTF. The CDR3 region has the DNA TGTGCCAGCAGCCAATACGGGGGTGAGAACTATGGCTACACCTTC.